Given below is one TCR beta chain in context. The entry originates in a study of cytomegalovirus exposure and HLA in healthy donors. The CDR3 contains 13 residues. Germline V CDR1 and CDR2: MGHRA, YSYEKL. The V end was cut by 1 base, the J end by 11 bases, with 14 bases between. Primers included in the PCR were 60 Vbeta and 13 Jbeta primers. Profiling relied on immunoSEQ multiplex PCR, and the TCRdb table lists in-frame clones only, not all of them. The table records 130,000 to 150,000 clones, roughly 84% of them present only once. The sequenced sample was PBMCs. This TCR came from a boy aged 2-15 years in good health and CMV-seronegative. This rearrangement joins TRBV4-1 to TRBJ1-1; D remains ambiguous. The DNA of the CDR3 is TGCGCCAGCAGCCAAGTTCCAGCCTACGGGGCTTTCTTT. Its protein product is CASSQVPAYGAFF.